The 30 T cell receptor beta chains below were found in one sample sequenced in a study of CXCR3-negative and CXCR3-positive naive CD8 T cells. Libraries of TRB cDNA were made by 5' RACE and carried UMIs. TCRdb reprocessed the 5' RACE reads, keeping one entry per CDR3 protein, no DNA. The repertoire table contains fewer than 55,000 distinct CDR3 sequences. Source material: naive CXCR3- CD8+ T cells from blood. Subset: CD45RO-CCR7+CD27+CD95- naive CD8+ T cells lacking CXCR3 (TNR3-). The source is a human donor in good health. Some clones in this sample may be carry-over from other donors' samples.

V and J are TRBV29-1 and TRBJ2-7; TCRdb's D call of TRBD1 is untestable without DNA. Germline V gives CDR1 SQVTM, CDR2 ANQGSEA. There are 14 residues in the CDR3. The CDR3 loop is CSAIGGEPSYEQYF.

The chain is built from TRBV2 and TRBJ2-7. This CDR3 region has 15 residues. CDR1 is SNHLY and CDR2 is FYNNEI in the germline V gene. This chain's CDR3 is CASSELRNLAYEQYF.

The rearrangement joins TRBV29-1 to TRBJ2-7; there is no DNA to check the TCRdb D call of TRBD1. Germline V gives CDR1 SQVTM, CDR2 ANQGSEA. The CDR3 has 12 residues. CDR3 in amino acids: CSVDPGNHEQYF.

V and J are TRBV7-9 and TRBJ2-7; the D call of TRBD1 rests on TCRdb alone, since no DNA is present to check it. CDR1 SEHNR and CDR2 FQNEAQ come from the germline V gene (reference sequence). The CDR3 has 16 residues. CDR3 protein: CASSPTGQGPTYEQYF.

The rearrangement uses TRBV20-1 and TRBJ2-5; TCRdb designates TRBD1, a call that cannot be tested without DNA. The CDR3 is 13 residues long. Germline CDR1 reads DFQATT; CDR2 reads SNEGSKA (reference sequence). CDR3 in amino acids: CSVRERRAETQYF.

V gene TRBV4-3 combines with J gene TRBJ1-2; checking the TCRdb D call of TRBD1 is not possible without DNA. CDR1 and CDR2 from the germline V gene are LGHNA and YSLEER. The CDR3 is 16 residues long. CDR3 sequence: CASSQGYQGIYYGYTF.

The chain combines TRBV7-2 with TRBJ2-1; TCRdb's assignment of TRBD1 cannot be checked, as there is no DNA. Germline values: CDR1 SGHTA, CDR2 FQGNSA. This CDR3 has 14 amino acids. The CDR3 loop is CASSTAGGRYEQFF.

The V gene is TRBV20-1, the J gene TRBJ2-4; the D call from TCRdb, TRBD2, cannot be confirmed without DNA. CDR1 is DFQATT and CDR2 is SNEGSKA in the germline V gene (reference sequence). This CDR3 is built from 17 residues. CDR3 region: CSARVGYRRDAKNIQYF.

The chain carries TRBV28 and TRBJ2-5; TCRdb names TRBD1, which stays unverified in the absence of DNA. Germline V gives CDR1 MDHEN, CDR2 SYDVKM. The length of the CDR3 is 12 residues. CDR3 loop: CASKDRGQTQYF.

This sequence joins TRBV28 and TRBJ2-1; checking the TCRdb D call of TRBD2 is not possible without DNA. The CDR3 spans 15 residues. From germline, CDR1 is MDHEN and CDR2 SYDVKM. This CDR3 reads CASSSGKREVDEQFF. The variable domain in full, with the rest retrieved from reference TRBV28 and TRBJ2-1, is DVKVTQSSRYLVKRTGEKVFLECVQDMDHENMFWYRQDPGLGLRLIYFSYDVKMKEKGDIPEGYSVSREKKERFSLILESASTNQTSMYLCASSSGKREVDEQFFGPGTRLTVL.

The chain employs TRBV12-3 or TRBV12-4 and TRBJ2-1; there is no DNA to check the TCRdb D call of TRBD1. The CDR3 extends over 13 amino acids. The CDR3: CASSSKGGIEQFF.

The J gene is TRBJ2-3, the V gene TRBV5-1; the TCRdb D gene call, TRBD1, has no DNA to confirm it. This CDR3 has 16 amino acids. The germline V gene has CDR1 SGHRS and CDR2 YFSETQ. The CDR3 is CASSFRGGPSTDTQYF.

The chain has TRBV12-3 or TRBV12-4 and TRBJ1-5; TCRdb proposes TRBD1, but this gene call is untestable without DNA. The CDR3 has 14 amino acids. This CDR3 reads CASTQGLDNQPQHF.

This chain joins TRBV9 and TRBJ1-6; TCRdb's D call of TRBD1 is untestable without DNA. CDR3 length equals 15 residues. Germline CDR1 is SGDLS and CDR2 is YYNGEE. CDR3 loop: CASSVEGEKDSPLHF.

The V gene is TRBV18, the J gene TRBJ2-7. Germline V gene sequence: CDR1 KGHSH, CDR2 LQKENI. The CDR3 is 12 amino acids. CDR3 amino acids: CASSSPGSEQYF.

This rearrangement joins TRBV12-3 or TRBV12-4 to TRBJ1-3; lacking DNA, the TRBD1 call made by TCRdb goes unchecked. The CDR3 loop spans 18 amino acids. CDR3 in amino acids: CASSPYRTGGAGGNTIYF.

The genes are TRBV29-1 and TRBJ1-2. The CDR3 loop spans 15 amino acids. Germline V gives CDR1 SQVTM, CDR2 ANQGSEA. This CDR3 reads CSVEAERGRSYGYTF.

The chain recombines TRBV7-9 with TRBJ2-7; the TCRdb call, TRBD1, lacks DNA for checking. This CDR3 is built from 15 residues. Germline-derived CDR1 and CDR2 are SEHNR and FQNEAQ (reference sequence). The CDR3: CASSPPTGGFYEQYF.

CDR3 protein: CSANQAVSGETQYF. The V call is TRBV20-1, the J call TRBJ2-5; TCRdb calls TRBD2, which cannot be checked without DNA. CDR3 length: 14 residues. CDR1 DFQATT and CDR2 SNEGSKA come from the germline V gene (reference sequence).

The genes are TRBV6-6 and TRBJ2-1; the D call from TCRdb, TRBD1, cannot be confirmed without DNA. Per germline, CDR1 MNHNY and CDR2 SVGAGI (reference sequence). This CDR3 has 16 residues. CDR3 loop: CASSPLSGAYGNEQFF.

The chain combines TRBV3-1 with TRBJ2-2; TCRdb's D call of TRBD2 is untestable without DNA. The germline V gene encodes CDR1 LGHDT and CDR2 YNNKEL (reference sequence). This CDR3 has 20 residues. Here the CDR3 reads CASSQGRSVAGYFDTGELFF.

The V call is TRBV27, the J call TRBJ2-7. CDR3 length: 13 residues. Germline loops: CDR1 MNHEY, CDR2 SMNVEV (reference sequence). The chain's CDR3 is CASSLSERVEQYF.

This chain connects TRBV12-3 or TRBV12-4 to TRBJ2-7; TCRdb indicates TRBD1, and absent DNA this call remains unverified. CDR3 size: 13 residues. CDR3 sequence reads: CALGPKGNYEQYF.

The chain has TRBV7-8 and TRBJ2-1; lacking DNA, the TRBD1 call made by TCRdb goes unchecked. The germline V gene encodes CDR1 SGHVS and CDR2 FQNEAQ. The CDR3 covers 16 residues. The CDR3 spells CASSFPGKSSYNEQFF. Drawing the rest from reference TRBV7-8 and TRBJ2-1, the complete variable domain is GAGVSQSPRYKVAKRGQDVALRCDPISGHVSLFWYQQALGQGPEFLTYFQNEAQLDKSGLPSDRFFAERPEGSVSTLKIQRTQQEDSAVYLCASSFPGKSSYNEQFFGPGTRLTVL.

The V gene is TRBV7-8, the J gene TRBJ2-7. The length of the CDR3 is 17 residues. CDR1 SGHVS and CDR2 FQNEAQ come from the germline V gene. The CDR3 sequence: CASSPRREFMSSYEQYF. Based on the CDR3 plus reference TRBV7-8 and TRBJ2-7, the full variable domain is GAGVSQSPRYKVAKRGQDVALRCDPISGHVSLFWYQQALGQGPEFLTYFQNEAQLDKSGLPSDRFFAERPEGSVSTLKIQRTQQEDSAVYLCASSPRREFMSSYEQYFGPGTRLTVT.

V usage is TRBV14 and J usage is TRBJ2-7. Germline lookup yields CDR1 SGHDN and CDR2 FVKESK. This CDR3 contains 12 residues. The chain's CDR3 is CASSQVRNEQYF.

This sequence joins TRBV27 and TRBJ2-1; TCRdb picks TRBD2, but there is no DNA to check that call. CDR1 MNHEY and CDR2 SMNVEV come from the germline V gene (reference sequence). This CDR3 has 15 amino acids. The CDR3 spells CASSLDLSSYNEQFF.

J is TRBJ2-2 and V is TRBV6-6; TCRdb reports TRBD2, a call that lacks DNA to check it against. The CDR3 sequence is 18 residues long. From germline, CDR1 is MNHNY and CDR2 SVGAGI (reference sequence). The CDR3 loop reads CASSYWLAGGPDTGELFF.

Judged by frequency, this clonotype is medium-sized. The chain is built from TRBV7-8 and TRBJ2-7. The CDR3 totals 12 residues. CDR1 and CDR2 from the germline V gene are SGHVS and FQNEAQ. The CDR3 protein is CASSLADSVQYF. The full variable domain, rest sourced from reference TRBV7-8 and TRBJ2-7, is GAGVSQSPRYKVAKRGQDVALRCDPISGHVSLFWYQQALGQGPEFLTYFQNEAQLDKSGLPSDRFFAERPEGSVSTLKIQRTQQEDSAVYLCASSLADSVQYFGPGTRLTVT.

J is TRBJ2-7 and V is TRBV7-2; there is no DNA to check the TCRdb D call of TRBD1. The CDR3 is 14 residues long. Germline loops: CDR1 SGHTA, CDR2 FQGNSA. The CDR3 loop is CAIPGGTDFYEQYF.